Listed here are 9 T cell receptor beta chains from one sample, sequenced in a study of T cell responses to AZD1222 COVID-19 vaccine. Clones were read by immunoSEQ multiplex PCR, and TCRdb kept only the in-frame ones, dropping some. The sample yields approximately 50,000 clones, around 80% seen once. The sample in question was peripheral blood, obtained 28 days after the second AZD1222 dose. The receptors come from an adult who received the AZD1222 COVID-19 vaccine.

This clone was recorded once. The chain has TRBV6-5 and TRBJ1-5; 7 positions agree with TRBD1. The CDR3 runs 14 residues. Per the germline V gene, CDR1 is MNHEY and CDR2 is SVGAGI. V dropped 6 bases and J dropped 0; count of bases not matched to a gene: 2. The CDR3 spells CASRTGYSNQPQHF. In DNA form, the CDR3 reads TGTGCCAGCAGGACAGGGTATAGCAATCAGCCCCAGCATTTT.

Remarks on this clone: This sample includes further DNA sequences coding for the same CDR3. The chain links TRBV30 to TRBJ1-3; D is uncertain. Trimming cost V 2 bases and J 4 bases, with 3 bases left between them. The CDR3 covers 11 residues. Germline assignment: CDR1 GTSNPN and CDR2 SVGIG (reference sequence). Here the CDR3 reads CAWSPGNTIYF. CDR3 sequence (DNA): TGTGCCTGGAGTCCGGGAAACACCATATATTTT.

The chain couples TRBV25-1 to TRBJ1-6; 8 nucleotides line up with TRBD1. V dropped 3 bases and J dropped 6; count of bases not matched to a gene: 4. The CDR3 runs 15 residues. The germline CDR1 and CDR2 sequences are MGHDK and SYGVNS. Written as DNA, the CDR3 is TGTGCCAGCAGTGACTCCGGACAGGGTAATTCACCCCTCCACTTT. It encodes CASSDSGQGNSPLHF.

The chain employs TRBV27 and TRBJ1-5; weak D call: TRBD1 (6 bases). The CDR3 has 14 residues. Trimming left V 2 bases short and J 5 bases short, with 10 bases between. Germline V gene lookup returns CDR1 MNHEY and CDR2 SMNVEV (reference sequence). The CDR3: CASSLDGTYQPQHF. The CDR3 region has the DNA TGTGCCAGCAGTTTAGACGGGACATATCAGCCCCAGCATTTT.

The chain couples TRBV7-2 to TRBJ2-3; D is ambiguous. The CDR3 loop spans 14 amino acids. Germline assignment: CDR1 SGHTA and CDR2 FQGNSA. Trimming removed 3 bases at V and 0 bases at J, with 7 bases between. CDR3: CASSFGRSTDTQYF. DNA for the CDR3: TGTGCCAGCAGCTTTGGCAGGAGCACAGATACGCAGTATTTT. The whole variable domain, filled in from reference TRBV7-2 and TRBJ2-3, reads GAGVSQSPSNKVTEKGKDVELRCDPISGHTALYWYRQSLGQGLEFLIYFQGNSAPDKSGLPSDRFSAERTGGSVSTLTIQRTQQEDSAVYLCASSFGRSTDTQYFGPGTRLTVL.

A single count supports this clone. The chain links TRBV28 to TRBJ2-1, with 9 bases matching TRBD2. Per the germline V gene, CDR1 is MDHEN and CDR2 is SYDVKM. The V gene end was trimmed by 8 bases and the J gene end by 6 bases; junction bases not matched to a gene: 14. CDR3 length: 16 amino acids. The CDR3 sequence is CASALGLAPAGNEQFF. Written as DNA, the CDR3 is TGTGCCAGCGCCCTGGGACTAGCTCCCGCGGGCAATGAGCAGTTCTTC.

This clone was seen a single time. The chain combines TRBV19 with TRBJ2-1; D is perhaps TRBD1 or TRBD2 (5 bases each). This CDR3 spans 15 amino acids. V was cut by 3 bases and J by 1 base, with 10 bases left in between. Germline CDR1 and CDR2: LNHDA and SQIVND (reference sequence). CDR3 bases: TGTGCCAGTAGTATCGAGGGGTCGTCCTACAATGAGCAGTTCTTC. Its translation: CASSIEGSSYNEQFF.

The chain uses TRBV14 and TRBJ1-3; D unclear. The germline V gene encodes CDR1 SGHDN and CDR2 FVKESK. V was shortened by 4 bases and J by 0 bases, with 16 bases between the two germline ends. This CDR3 is 17 amino acids long. The CDR3 nucleotides are TGTGCCAGCAGCCGGTCGGACGGACGACTCTCTGGAAACACCATATATTTT. Residues: CASSRSDGRLSGNTIYF.

The count of this clone is one. This CDR3 is CASSFSGMNTEAFF. CDR3 in DNA: TGTGCCAGCAGCTTTTCCGGGATGAACACTGAAGCTTTCTTT. The chain employs TRBV11-3 and TRBJ1-1; the D is unclear. Germline V gene lookup returns CDR1 SGHNT and CDR2 YENEEA. This CDR3 contains 14 residues. With 3 bases removed from V and 0 bases from J, the gap between germline ends came to 8 bases.